The 29 T cell receptor beta chains below all came from one sample that was sequenced in a study of beta chain features in type 1 diabetes. Reverse transcribing all isolated RNA meant expressed TCRB transcripts were sequenced. Profiling relied on immunoSEQ multiplex PCR, and the TCRdb table lists in-frame clones only, not all of them. The data contain over 150,000 clones, 10% to 15% of them singletons. Sequencing used central memory CD4+ T cells from blood. The source of these receptors is a woman in her late teens or twenties in good health.

This clone appeared a few times. The chain is built from TRBV6-6 and TRBJ1-5; 7 bases agree with TRBD1. CDR3 size: 15 residues. Germline V gene sequence: CDR1 MNHNY, CDR2 SVGAGI (reference sequence). J was trimmed by 6 bases and V by 0 bases; bases with no gene match: 5. CDR3 DNA sequence: TGTGCCAGCAGTTACTCATGGAGGGGGCCTCAGCCCCAGCATTTT. It translates to CASSYSWRGPQPQHF.

This clone has a handful of counts. The chain has TRBV15 and TRBJ1-1, with 8 nucleotides matching TRBD1. This CDR3 has 14 residues. CDR1 is LNHNV, CDR2 YYDKDF, per germline (reference sequence). Trimming at V came to 3 bases and at J to 5 bases, leaving 5 bases not matched to a gene. CDR3 sequence reads: CATSRDRVTTEAFF. The CDR3, as DNA: TGTGCCACCAGCAGGGACAGGGTGACGACTGAAGCTTTCTTT.

This clone has a count of ten or more. The chain joins TRBV4-3 to TRBJ2-1; D may be TRBD2 (5 bases). Looked up from germline, CDR1 is LGHNA and CDR2 is YSLEER. This CDR3 comprises 15 residues. The V end was cut by 5 bases, the J end by 4 bases, with 15 bases between. The CDR3 coding sequence is TGCGCCAGCAGCTATTCCGACGGCGGGTACAATGAGCAGTTCTTC. Amino acids: CASSYSDGGYNEQFF.

The chain combines TRBV5-1 with TRBJ2-7; tentative D call: TRBD2 (5 bases). CDR1 and CDR2 from the germline V gene are SGHRS and YFSETQ. The CDR3 is 14 amino acids. V gave up 4 bases and J gave up 5 bases, with 16 bases separating them. The CDR3 region has the DNA TGCGCCAGCAGCACAGACCGGTCGGAGGACGAGCAGTACTTC. It encodes CASSTDRSEDEQYF.

In its sample, this clone was seen a few times. The chain joins TRBV30 to TRBJ2-5; no definite D call. V dropped 7 bases and J dropped 5 bases, with 17 bases sitting between them. CDR1 is GTSNPN, CDR2 SVGIG, per germline (reference sequence). This CDR3 region has 13 residues. CDR3 in DNA: TGTGCCTCCTCTCGTGGCCCATCGGAGACCCAGTACTTC. Protein sequence: CASSRGPSETQYF.

The V gene is TRBV18, the J gene TRBJ1-2; TRBD1 agrees at 8 bases. Losses at the gene ends were 5 bases for V and 4 bases for J; bases not matched to a gene: 3. Germline-derived CDR1 and CDR2 are KGHSH and LQKENI. The CDR3 totals 13 residues. The CDR3 DNA follows: TGTGCCAGCTCAGCTGGGACAGGCTATGGCTACACCTTC. Translation gives CASSAGTGYGYTF.

This clone was picked up a small number of times. The genes are TRBV28 and TRBJ1-2, with 10 bases aligning to TRBD1. Germline-derived CDR1 and CDR2 are MDHEN and SYDVKM. CDR3 length equals 16 residues. V shed 3 bases, J shed 3 bases, and the junction held 7 bases outside the gene matches. The CDR3 loop is CASSFTLGTGDYGYTF. For the CDR3, the DNA is TGTGCCAGCAGTTTTACCCTTGGGACAGGGGACTATGGCTACACCTTC.

DNA for the CDR3: TGTGCCAGTAGTATATTCCAGGGGGACTACGAGCAGTACTTC. Protein product: CASSIFQGDYEQYF. This chain joins TRBV19 and TRBJ2-7, with 7 bases matching TRBD1. Trimming removed 2 bases from V and 3 bases from J; junction bases left unmatched: 4. Per germline, CDR1 LNHDA and CDR2 SQIVND (reference sequence). The length of the CDR3 is 14 residues.

The CDR3 reads CASSPPRFIETQYF. As DNA, the CDR3 is TGTGCCAGCAGCCCACCGCGGTTTATCGAGACCCAGTACTTC. The chain is built from TRBV11-2 and TRBJ2-5; D is uncertain. The CDR3 extends over 14 amino acids. Trimming took off 5 bases at V and 5 bases at J, with 15 bases between the two ends. CDR1 and CDR2 from the germline V gene are SGHAT and FQNNGV.

The rearrangement uses TRBV9 and TRBJ2-1, with 9 nucleotides matching TRBD2. J gave up 0 bases and V 4 bases, and 8 bases lay outside the gene matches. Germline V CDR1 and CDR2: SGDLS, YYNGEE. The CDR3 consists of 17 residues. This CDR3 reads CASSPRLAESSYNEQFF. CDR3 sequence (DNA): TGTGCCAGCAGCCCGAGACTAGCGGAAAGCTCCTACAATGAGCAGTTCTTC.

In this sample, this clone turned up a few times. CDR3 sequence: CASSRRDTPSYEQYF. The DNA for the CDR3 is TGTGCCAGCAGTCGACGGGACACGCCTTCCTACGAGCAGTACTTC. The rearrangement joins TRBV6-5 to TRBJ2-7; weak D call: TRBD1 (6 bases). The CDR3 totals 15 residues. V gave up 5 bases and J gave up 1 base, with 15 bases separating them. From germline, CDR1 is MNHEY and CDR2 SVGAGI.

The chain couples TRBV5-1 to TRBJ2-7, with 7 positions matching TRBD1. Germline V gene data show CDR1 as SGHRS and CDR2 as YFSETQ. V lost 2 bases and J lost 5; bases outside the gene matches: 4. There are 13 residues in the CDR3. The CDR3 DNA sequence: TGCGCCAGCAGCTTAGACAGGGAAAACGAGCAGTACTTC. Its translation is CASSLDRENEQYF.

The rearrangement uses TRBV30 and TRBJ2-3; 9 bases line up with TRBD1. The CDR3 covers 13 residues. CDR1 is GTSNPN, CDR2 SVGIG, per germline (reference sequence). V gave up 4 bases and J gave up 5 bases; unmatched junction bases: 4. CDR3 region: CAWKLTGGDTQYF. CDR3 coding DNA: TGTGCCTGGAAGTTGACAGGGGGAGATACGCAGTATTTT. The variable domain in full, with the rest retrieved from reference TRBV30 and TRBJ2-3, is SQTIHQWPATLVQPVGSPLSLECTVEGTSNPNLYWYRQAAGRGLQLLFYSVGIGQISSEVPQNLSASRPQDRQFILSSKKLLLSDSGFYLCAWKLTGGDTQYFGPGTRLTVL.

The sample holds a few counts of this clone. The chain combines TRBV5-4 with TRBJ2-1; 12 nucleotides agree with TRBD2. Germline-derived CDR1 and CDR2 are SGHNT and YYREEE (reference sequence). The CDR3 covers 16 residues. V gave up 0 bases and J gave up 5 bases; unmatched junction bases: 3. The CDR3: CASSLGASGRDNEQFF. The DNA for the CDR3 is TGTGCCAGCAGCTTGGGGGCTAGCGGGAGGGACAATGAGCAGTTCTTC. The variable domain in full, completed from reference TRBV5-4 and TRBJ2-1, reads ETGVTQSPTHLIKTRGQQVTLRCSSQSGHNTVSWYQQALGQGPQFIFQYYREEENGRGNFPPRFSGLQFPNYSSELNVNALELDDSALYLCASSLGASGRDNEQFFGPGTRLTVL.

There are a few counts of this clone. This sequence joins TRBV9 and TRBJ2-5; tentative D call: TRBD2 (5 bases). The germline V and J ends were trimmed by 3 bases and 2 bases, with 17 bases remaining between them. This CDR3 is 16 amino acids long. Germline assignment: CDR1 SGDLS and CDR2 YYNGEE. The CDR3 coding sequence is TGTGCCAGCAGCGCCAGCCCCAGCGGTATTCAAGAGACCCAGTACTTC. This translates into CASSASPSGIQETQYF.

J is TRBJ2-1 and V is TRBV2; TRBD1 matches at 7 bases. V shed 5 bases and J 6 bases; nucleotides not matched to a gene: 7. The CDR3 spans 14 residues. From germline, CDR1 is SNHLY and CDR2 FYNNEI. CDR3 sequence (DNA): TGTGCCAGCAGTTTTGACAGGGTTGGCAATGAGCAGTTCTTC. This translates into CASSFDRVGNEQFF.

This clone was counted only a few times. The rearrangement links TRBV5-1 to TRBJ2-5, with D possibly matching TRBD2 (5 bases). Per germline, CDR1 SGHRS and CDR2 YFSETQ. V lost 4 bases, J lost 1 base, and 14 bases lay in between. The CDR3 runs to 15 residues. CDR3: CASSPSGGFQETQYF. The CDR3 DNA is TGCGCCAGCAGCCCGTCAGGCGGGTTCCAAGAGACCCAGTACTTC.

This clone was seen a handful of times. The chain carries TRBV29-1 and TRBJ2-7; D may be TRBD1 (6 bases). The V end lost 4 bases, the J end lost 3 bases, and 19 bases lay between the germline ends. The CDR3 is 15 residues long. CDR1 is SQVTM and CDR2 is ANQGSEA in the germline V gene. The CDR3 nucleotides read TGCAGCGTTGGACTTCCAGGGACACCAGACTACGAGCAGTACTTC. Translated: CSVGLPGTPDYEQYF.

This clone was counted only a few times. V usage is TRBV5-1 and J usage is TRBJ1-2; no firm D call. Germline assignment: CDR1 SGHRS and CDR2 YFSETQ. CDR3 length: 13 amino acids. V was cut by 4 bases and J by 5 bases, with 12 bases left in between. Here the CDR3 reads CASSPDKQYGYTF. The DNA for the CDR3 is TGCGCCAGCAGCCCTGACAAACAGTATGGCTACACCTTC.

The V gene is TRBV28, the J gene TRBJ2-1; 13 bases align to TRBD2. The CDR3 has 17 amino acids. In germline, CDR1 is MDHEN, CDR2 SYDVKM. J gave up 3 bases and V 8 bases, and 10 bases lay outside the gene matches. For the CDR3, the DNA is TGTGCCAGCCTGGTCACTAGCGGGAGGGCCCTCTACAATGAGCAGTTCTTC. Its protein product is CASLVTSGRALYNEQFF. Looking up the rest from reference TRBV28 and TRBJ2-1 gives the full variable domain: DVKVTQSSRYLVKRTGEKVFLECVQDMDHENMFWYRQDPGLGLRLIYFSYDVKMKEKGDIPEGYSVSREKKERFSLILESASTNQTSMYLCASLVTSGRALYNEQFFGPGTRLTVL.

This clone has a handful of counts. J is TRBJ2-6 and V is TRBV4-1; 11 positions agree with TRBD1. Germline V gives CDR1 MGHRA, CDR2 YSYEKL. The CDR3 runs 17 residues. V lost 3 bases, J lost 2 bases, and 3 bases stayed unmatched. CDR3 coding DNA: TGCGCCAGCAGCCACCGGACAGGGGGCGCTGGGGCCAACGTCCTGACTTTC. Protein sequence: CASSHRTGGAGANVLTF.

J is TRBJ1-2 and V is TRBV5-4; TRBD1 is a possible D gene (5 bases). CDR3 size: 14 residues. The V end was cut by 1 base, the J end by 2 bases, with 9 bases between. Germline-derived CDR1 and CDR2 are SGHNT and YYREEE (reference sequence). CDR3 coding DNA: TGTGCCAGCAGCTTGACAGGATCAAACTATGGCTACACCTTC. It codes for CASSLTGSNYGYTF.

This clone was counted a few times. The chain recombines TRBV29-1 with TRBJ2-7; TRBD2 agrees at 10 bases. The V and J ends lost 4 bases and 4 bases, in that order; junction bases with no gene match: 1. CDR1 is SQVTM, CDR2 ANQGSEA, per germline. The CDR3 is 12 residues long. In DNA form, the CDR3 reads TGCAGCGTTGTAGCGGGAGGTTACGAGCAGTACTTC. It translates to CSVVAGGYEQYF.

This clone is labeled medium-sized. The chain employs TRBV6-5 and TRBJ2-1; 8 bases map to TRBD2. J was trimmed by 8 bases and V by 2 bases; bases with no gene match: 5. The CDR3 length is 14 residues. Germline-derived CDR1 and CDR2 are MNHEY and SVGAGI. The CDR3, as DNA: TGTGCCAGCAGTTACGGGCTAGCGGGCCATGAGCAGTTCTTC. This sequence encodes CASSYGLAGHEQFF.

The sample holds a few counts of this clone. The rearrangement links TRBV28 to TRBJ2-1, with TRBD1 identical over 9 bases. J gave up 4 bases and V 8 bases, and 9 bases lay outside the gene matches. Germline-derived CDR1 and CDR2 are MDHEN and SYDVKM. This CDR3 contains 15 residues. The CDR3 DNA sequence: TGTGCCAGCCTGGAAGGGACAGGGAGGTACAATGAGCAGTTCTTC. It yields the protein CASLEGTGRYNEQFF.

This chain links TRBV2 with TRBJ2-5; D is possibly TRBD1 (6 bases). Deletions cut 0 bases from V and 4 bases from J, with 12 bases between. Per the germline V gene, CDR1 is SNHLY and CDR2 is FYNNEI. The CDR3 covers 15 residues. CDR3 loop: CASSEAGAHSETQYF. For the CDR3, the DNA is TGTGCCAGCAGTGAAGCGGGGGCACACTCAGAGACCCAGTACTTC. Drawing the rest from reference TRBV2 and TRBJ2-5, the complete variable domain is EPEVTQTPSHQVTQMGQEVILRCVPISNHLYFYWYRQILGQKVEFLVSFYNNEISEKSEIFDDQFSVERPDGSNFTLKIRSTKLEDSAMYFCASSEAGAHSETQYFGPGTRLLVL.

This clone appeared a few times. This chain joins TRBV6-1 and TRBJ2-3, with 9 positions matching TRBD1. Germline CDR1 MNHNS, CDR2 SASEGT. The V segment lost 8 bases and the J segment 0 bases; nucleotides outside the gene matches: 3. The CDR3 has 14 amino acids. CDR3 sequence reads: CASRDRASTDTQYF. The DNA of the CDR3 is TGTGCCAGCCGGGACAGGGCCAGCACAGATACGCAGTATTTT.

V gene TRBV30 combines with J gene TRBJ1-5; 7 positions match TRBD1. Unmatched junction bases numbered 3, after V lost 0 bases and J lost 7 bases. Germline V CDR1 and CDR2: GTSNPN, SVGIG (reference sequence). The CDR3 loop spans 13 amino acids. CDR3 in amino acids: CAWSVGGAQPQHF. In DNA, the CDR3 is TGTGCCTGGAGTGTAGGGGGCGCGCAGCCCCAGCATTTT.

This clone was picked up a small number of times. The chain is built from TRBV6-6 and TRBJ2-1, with TRBD1 matching over 10 bases. Germline V gene lookup returns CDR1 MNHNY and CDR2 SVGAGI (reference sequence). The CDR3 consists of 14 residues. Trimming removed 2 bases from V and 11 bases from J; junction bases left unmatched: 6. For the CDR3, the DNA is TGTGCCAGCAGTTACGGGACAGGGGACGGAAAGCAGTTCTTC. Protein product: CASSYGTGDGKQFF.